These 10 T cell receptor beta chains came from one sample sequenced in a study of STAT5B mutations in CD4+ large granular lymphocyte leukemia. Clones were sequenced by immunoSEQ multiplex PCR, and TCRdb holds only the in-frame ones, with some missing. This table has under 35,000 clones, around 80% appearing once. The sequencing sample was made of CD4+ T cells from blood buffy coats. The origin of the receptors is a human donor in good health.

V is TRBV19 and J is TRBJ2-5; perhaps TRBD2 as D (7 bases). V dropped 7 bases and J dropped 3 bases, with 24 bases sitting between them. The CDR3 has 17 amino acids. Germline CDR1 LNHDA, CDR2 SQIVND (reference sequence). Here the CDR3 DNA reads TGTGCCAGTAAGCTGGGTGGGGGCGTCGGGGGGAAAGAGACCCAGTACTTC. It encodes CASKLGGGVGGKETQYF.

V and J are TRBV5-1 and TRBJ2-5, with TRBD2 matching over 7 bases. The CDR3 extends over 14 amino acids. Germline V CDR1 and CDR2: SGHRS, YFSETQ. With 2 bases clipped from V and 5 bases from J, the junction kept 6 bases outside the gene matches. The CDR3: CASSFKAGAETQYF. The CDR3 DNA reads TGCGCCAGCAGCTTCAAGGCGGGAGCGGAGACCCAGTACTTC.

The chain employs TRBV5-4 and TRBJ1-2, with D hard to call. The germline V gene encodes CDR1 SGHNT and CDR2 YYREEE (reference sequence). V lost 0 bases to trimming and J lost 4 bases, with 10 bases between them. CDR3 length: 14 amino acids. The CDR3 DNA reads as TGTGCCAGCAGCTTGGTAGAGTCCCGCTATGGCTACACCTTC. This encodes CASSLVESRYGYTF.

The chain couples TRBV12-5 to TRBJ1-1; no reliable D call. With 5 bases removed from V and 1 base from J, the gap between germline ends came to 8 bases. CDR1 is LGHNT and CDR2 is FRNRAP in the germline V gene. This CDR3 has 13 residues. The chain's CDR3 is CASGTRPNTEAFF. The CDR3 DNA is TGTGCTAGTGGTACTCGTCCGAACACTGAAGCTTTCTTT.

This clone appeared a single time. V gene TRBV11-2 combines with J gene TRBJ2-3; D is unresolved. V was trimmed by 5 bases and J by 6 bases, leaving 12 bases between them. This CDR3 region has 13 residues. Germline V gene data show CDR1 as SGHAT and CDR2 as FQNNGV. The CDR3 DNA follows: TGTGCCAGCAGCAAATCTTTATTGGATACGCAGTATTTT. It is translated as CASSKSLLDTQYF.

This clone turned up a few times. The rearrangement links TRBV6-5 to TRBJ1-2; TRBD1 agrees at 9 bases. The CDR3 is made up of 15 amino acids. The germline gives CDR1 MNHEY, CDR2 SVGAGI. After removal of 5 bases from V and 2 bases from J, the junction contained 6 bases not matched to a gene. CDR3 sequence: CASSGQGTDNYGYTF. The DNA of the CDR3 is TGTGCCAGCAGTGGACAGGGGACAGACAACTATGGCTACACCTTC.

The chain has TRBV6-5 and TRBJ2-7; TRBD2 might be the D (5 bases). CDR3 length equals 12 residues. Trimming removed 10 bases at V and 2 bases at J, with 12 bases between. Germline CDR1 and CDR2: MNHEY and SVGAGI. The CDR3 sequence: CATGGQTYEQYF. The CDR3, as DNA: TGTGCCACCGGAGGTCAGACCTACGAGCAGTACTTC.

The genes are TRBV9 and TRBJ1-6, with D hard to call. V dropped 0 bases and J dropped 10 bases, with 11 bases sitting between them. The CDR3 covers 14 residues. Germline CDR1 is SGDLS and CDR2 is YYNGEE. The CDR3 region is CASSVEGGRSPLHF. In nucleotides, the CDR3 is TGTGCCAGCAGCGTAGAGGGTGGAAGATCACCCCTCCACTTT.

The chain joins TRBV7-9 to TRBJ2-3; TRBD1 agrees at 10 bases. The CDR3 covers 16 residues. V was pared by 1 base and J by 6 bases, with 7 bases of the junction left unmatched. Germline V gene lookup returns CDR1 SEHNR and CDR2 FQNEAQ (reference sequence). CDR3 bases: TGTGCCAGCAGCTTAGGAGGTGGGACAGGGGCGGATACGCAGTATTTT. Its translation is CASSLGGGTGADTQYF.

The V call is TRBV10-1, the J call TRBJ2-5; maybe TRBD2 (7 bases). This CDR3 comprises 13 residues. Trimming left V 8 bases short and J 2 bases short, with 12 bases between. Germline-derived CDR1 and CDR2 are WNHNN and SYGVQD (reference sequence). This chain's CDR3 is CASQRDIQETQYF. The DNA of the CDR3 is TGCGCCAGCCAGCGGGACATTCAAGAGACCCAGTACTTC.